The next 30 T cell receptor beta chains were all read from a single sample in a study of shared clonotypes between healthy human individuals (dated by TCRdb to 2020 to 2021). CD8 naive samples consisted of CD45RO-negative cells that were positively selected for CCR7, yielding a CD45RA+CCR7+ population without TemRA cells. The library was made by the immunoSEQ multiplex PCR assay. TCRdb holds this immuneACCESS table with in-frame rearrangements only. Some clones are missing; in checked studies, unresolved V genes explain under half, and the rest has no known cause. The sample table lists 660,000 or so clones, roughly 95% of them with a count of one. The ten top clones hold roughly 0.12% of the sample. What was sequenced was naive CD8+ T cells sorted from blood. The sample's cell subset or site, from its label and the paper: CD45RA+CCR7+. These receptors originate from a woman aged 25-40 years in good health.

The chain uses TRBV29-1 and TRBJ1-4; D gene ambiguous. The CDR3 runs to 12 residues. V lost 5 bases and J lost 10, with 14 bases in between. Looked up from germline, CDR1 is SQVTM and CDR2 is ANQGSEA. CDR3 loop: CSVLIGGAKLFF. The CDR3 coding sequence is TGCAGCGTTTTAATAGGAGGCGCAAAACTGTTTTTT.

The chain joins TRBV13 to TRBJ2-5, with D perhaps being TRBD1 or TRBD2 (5 bases each). The CDR3 contains 14 residues. Germline CDR1 and CDR2: PRHDT and FYEKMQ (reference sequence). The V and J ends lost 5 bases and 9 bases respectively, with 19 bases between them. CDR3 sequence: CASSLGTLISAQYF. For the CDR3, the DNA is TGTGCCAGCAGCCTCGGGACGCTCATATCGGCCCAGTACTTC.

This chain joins TRBV28 and TRBJ2-7, with no clear D. The V end lost 2 bases, the J end lost 0 bases, and 8 bases lay between the germline ends. Per germline, CDR1 MDHEN and CDR2 SYDVKM. CDR3 length: 14 amino acids. The CDR3 loop is CASSLVPLSYEQYF. CDR3 sequence (DNA): TGTGCCAGCAGTTTAGTACCCCTCTCCTACGAGCAGTACTTC.

The CDR3 here is CASSFNSENQPQHF. The CDR3 DNA is TGTGCCAGCAGCTTTAATTCGGAGAATCAGCCCCAGCATTTT. The genes are TRBV5-5 and TRBJ1-5; unclear D gene. CDR1 is SGHKS, CDR2 YYEKEE, per germline (reference sequence). CDR3 length equals 14 residues. V lost 2 bases, J lost 4 bases, and 10 bases lay in between.

The rearrangement links TRBV5-1 to TRBJ2-7; TRBD2 matches 7 bases. The germline CDR1 and CDR2 sequences are SGHRS and YFSETQ. The CDR3 contains 11 residues. Trimming took 10 bases from V and 12 from J; bases not matched to a gene: 13. The CDR3 bases are TGCGCCGCCCCCGGCGACCCGGGGGGGTACTTC. The encoded protein is CAAPGDPGGYF.

The chain couples TRBV2 to TRBJ2-1; D may be TRBD1 (7 bases). Trimming removed 4 bases at V and 9 bases at J, with 13 bases between. Per germline, CDR1 SNHLY and CDR2 FYNNEI. CDR3 length: 13 residues. CDR3 nucleotides: TGTGCCAGCAGTGGGGAGGAGGGGGCTGAGCAGTTCTTC. Amino acid sequence: CASSGEEGAEQFF. Filled out from reference TRBV2 and TRBJ2-1, the complete variable domain reads EPEVTQTPSHQVTQMGQEVILRCVPISNHLYFYWYRQILGQKVEFLVSFYNNEISEKSEIFDDQFSVERPDGSNFTLKIRSTKLEDSAMYFCASSGEEGAEQFFGPGTRLTVL.

The V call is TRBV7-2, the J call TRBJ1-1, with D possibly TRBD1 on 5 matching bases. V was pared by 5 bases and J by 9 bases, with 13 bases between. The germline V gene encodes CDR1 SGHTA and CDR2 FQGNSA. CDR3 length: 12 amino acids. DNA for the CDR3: TGTGCCAGCAGCCGGGGGAGAGGGAAAGCTTTCTTT. Translating gives CASSRGRGKAFF.

This clone has just one count. The rearrangement links TRBV27 to TRBJ2-7; D is possibly TRBD1 or TRBD2 (5 bases each). V lost 4 bases and J 3 bases, leaving 16 bases between the germline ends. Germline assignment: CDR1 MNHEY and CDR2 SMNVEV (reference sequence). The CDR3 extends over 15 amino acids. The CDR3 bases are TGTGCCAGCAGTTGGGGACCAAAGACATTCTACGAGCAGTACTTC. It encodes CASSWGPKTFYEQYF.

This chain links TRBV27 with TRBJ2-7, with TRBD2 identical over 10 bases. The CDR3 has 16 amino acids. Germline CDR1 is MNHEY and CDR2 is SMNVEV (reference sequence). Losses at the gene ends were 5 bases for V and 3 bases for J; bases not matched to a gene: 10. CDR3 residues: CASSTITSGNIYEQYF. The CDR3 DNA sequence: TGTGCCAGCAGTACAATTACTAGCGGGAATATCTACGAGCAGTACTTC.

CDR3 region: CASSQDGAYGVNTEAFF. The CDR3 DNA reads TGCGCCAGCAGCCAAGATGGGGCCTACGGCGTAAACACTGAAGCTTTCTTT. V usage is TRBV4-1 and J usage is TRBJ1-1, with D perhaps TRBD1 (5 bases). The CDR3 extends over 17 amino acids. Trimming took 0 bases from V and 2 from J, leaving 16 bases between them. Germline V gives CDR1 MGHRA, CDR2 YSYEKL.

J is TRBJ2-7 and V is TRBV4-1, with D uncertain. CDR3 size: 13 residues. Trimming removed 1 base at V and 2 bases at J, with 6 bases between. Germline loops: CDR1 MGHRA, CDR2 YSYEKL. For the CDR3, the DNA is TGCGCCAGCAGCCAAGCGGAAGCCTACGAGCAGTACTTC. Amino acids: CASSQAEAYEQYF.

The chain links TRBV5-5 to TRBJ1-2; D uncertain. Trimming took off 0 bases at V and 4 bases at J, with 13 bases between the two ends. Germline V lookup: CDR1 SGHKS, CDR2 YYEKEE (reference sequence). The CDR3 totals 15 residues. The CDR3 DNA follows: TGTGCCAGCAGCTTGGTGAAGGACGGGCTCTATGGCTACACCTTC. It translates to CASSLVKDGLYGYTF.

This chain joins TRBV5-1 and TRBJ2-7; 7 nucleotides line up with TRBD1. The J segment lost 0 bases and the V segment lost 3 bases, leaving 0 bases of the junction unmatched. CDR1 and CDR2 from the germline V gene are SGHRS and YFSETQ. The CDR3 runs 13 residues. This chain's CDR3 is CASSWDSSYEQYF. DNA of the CDR3: TGCGCCAGCAGCTGGGACAGCTCCTACGAGCAGTACTTC.

The chain combines TRBV11-2 with TRBJ2-7, with TRBD2 matching over 8 bases. CDR3 length: 17 amino acids. After removal of 2 bases from V and 1 base from J, the junction contained 10 bases not matched to a gene. CDR1 and CDR2 (germline): SGHAT, FQNNGV. The CDR3 nucleotides read TGTGCCAGCAGCTTATTGTTGGGGCTAGCGGGTTCCTACGAGCAGTACTTC. Its translation: CASSLLLGLAGSYEQYF. The variable domain in full, completed from reference TRBV11-2 and TRBJ2-7, reads EAGVAQSPRYKIIEKRQSVAFWCNPISGHATLYWYQQILGQGPKLLIQFQNNGVVDDSQLPKDRFSAERLKGVDSTLKIQPAKLEDSAVYLCASSLLLGLAGSYEQYFGPGTRLTVT.

The chain is built from TRBV4-1 and TRBJ1-2; D is uncertain. Germline V gives CDR1 MGHRA, CDR2 YSYEKL. V lost 4 bases and J lost 4, with 16 bases in between. The CDR3 loop spans 15 amino acids. CDR3 DNA sequence: TGCGCCAGCAGCCCCGTGGATCCGAGTCCCTATGGCTACACCTTC. Its translation: CASSPVDPSPYGYTF.

The rearrangement joins TRBV2 to TRBJ1-2; 10 bases are a match to TRBD1. V lost 6 bases and J lost 4; bases outside the gene matches: 11. CDR3 length equals 16 residues. Germline CDR1 is SNHLY and CDR2 is FYNNEI. The CDR3 DNA sequence: TGTGCCAGCAGAGAAATCGGACAGGGGGGTTTCTATGGCTACACCTTC. It is translated as CASREIGQGGFYGYTF.

The V call is TRBV9, the J call TRBJ2-5; 8 bases line up with TRBD1. This CDR3 is built from 13 residues. The V gene end was trimmed by 3 bases and the J gene end by 5 bases; junction bases not matched to a gene: 3. The germline V gene has CDR1 SGDLS and CDR2 YYNGEE. Written as DNA, the CDR3 is TGTGCCAGCAGCGGACAGGGGAGTGAGACCCAGTACTTC. The encoded protein is CASSGQGSETQYF.

The V gene is TRBV11-2, the J gene TRBJ2-1; 7 bases are shared with TRBD2. Per germline, CDR1 SGHAT and CDR2 FQNNGV. This CDR3 contains 13 residues. The CDR3 DNA reads TGTGCGGCCTCCGGGCGGGGGAACAATGAGCAGTTCTTC. It is translated as CAASGRGNNEQFF.

Concerning this clone itself: Other DNA variants within this sample encode the same CDR3. This sequence joins TRBV28 and TRBJ2-1; TRBD1 aligns across 7 bases. The CDR3 is made up of 15 amino acids. Germline CDR1 MDHEN, CDR2 SYDVKM. Unmatched junction bases numbered 5, after V lost 5 bases and J lost 1 base. The CDR3 bases are TGTGCCAGCAGTCTAACGGGACAGTCCTACAATGAGCAGTTCTTC. It translates to CASSLTGQSYNEQFF. Using reference TRBV28 and TRBJ2-1 for the parts outside the CDR3, the full variable domain is DVKVTQSSRYLVKRTGEKVFLECVQDMDHENMFWYRQDPGLGLRLIYFSYDVKMKEKGDIPEGYSVSREKKERFSLILESASTNQTSMYLCASSLTGQSYNEQFFGPGTRLTVL.

This clone was seen a handful of times. The chain is built from TRBV4-1 and TRBJ1-1, with D unresolved. Germline loops: CDR1 MGHRA, CDR2 YSYEKL. This CDR3 comprises 13 residues. The ends were cut back, 1 base at V and 10 bases at J, with 13 bases in the middle. CDR3 in DNA: TGCGCCAGCAGCCAAGTGACGCTCCCAGGAGCTTTCTTT. Protein: CASSQVTLPGAFF.

The chain uses TRBV27 and TRBJ2-3; the match to TRBD2 covers 9 bases. There are 15 residues in the CDR3. V shed 6 bases and J 4 bases; nucleotides not matched to a gene: 8. The V gene's germline CDR1 is MNHEY and CDR2 SMNVEV (reference sequence). CDR3 protein: CASSLAGVRADTQYF. As DNA, the CDR3 is TGTGCCAGCAGCTTAGCGGGAGTGCGCGCAGATACGCAGTATTTT.

This chain uses TRBV6-5 with TRBJ2-1, with TRBD2 matching 11 bases. The trim removed 2 bases at V and 10 bases at J, leaving 7 bases unmatched. This CDR3 region has 15 residues. Germline CDR1 MNHEY, CDR2 SVGAGI. This CDR3 reads CASSYGTSGRSEQFF. As DNA, the CDR3 is TGTGCCAGCAGTTACGGGACTAGCGGCAGGAGCGAGCAGTTCTTC.

About this clone: Other DNA sequences of this sample code for an identical CDR3. The chain is built from TRBV19 and TRBJ1-5; D uncertain. Germline V gives CDR1 LNHDA, CDR2 SQIVND (reference sequence). Trimming pared 3 bases from V and 4 bases from J, leaving 4 bases between. This CDR3 spans 12 amino acids. The CDR3 is CASSIGNQPQHF. The DNA for the CDR3 is TGTGCCAGTAGTATCGGGAATCAGCCCCAGCATTTT.

The chain is built from TRBV5-6 and TRBJ1-1; perhaps TRBD1 as D (5 bases). V lost 3 bases to trimming and J lost 5 bases, with 14 bases between them. The CDR3 is made up of 14 amino acids. The V gene's germline CDR1 is SGHDT and CDR2 YYEEEE. CDR3 amino acids: CASSWGSSRTEAFF. The CDR3, as DNA: TGTGCCAGCAGCTGGGGCAGCAGCAGGACTGAAGCTTTCTTT.

This clone is a singleton in its sample. The chain carries TRBV7-6 and TRBJ2-2; D gene unclear. Germline V gives CDR1 SGHVS, CDR2 FNYEAQ. The CDR3 extends over 13 amino acids. Trimming shortened V by 8 bases and J by 0 bases, and 7 bases separated the two germline ends. The CDR3 reads CASGSPNTGELFF. The CDR3 DNA is TGTGCCAGCGGGTCCCCGAACACCGGGGAGCTGTTTTTT.

This sequence joins TRBV11-2 and TRBJ1-3; D gene unclear. Trimming took off 0 bases at V and 4 bases at J, with 10 bases between the two ends. Looked up from germline, CDR1 is SGHAT and CDR2 is FQNNGV. This CDR3 comprises 15 residues. As DNA, the CDR3 is TGTGCCAGCAGCTTAGATATGAGTACCGGAAACACCATATATTTT. This translates into CASSLDMSTGNTIYF.

The rearrangement links TRBV29-1 to TRBJ2-1, with D perhaps being TRBD1 or TRBD2 (5 bases each). V was clipped by 4 bases and J by 9 bases, with 13 bases between them. CDR1 and CDR2 (germline): SQVTM, ANQGSEA. The CDR3 covers 12 residues. CDR3 region: CSVGEGWGEQFF. CDR3 nucleotide sequence: TGCAGCGTTGGAGAGGGGTGGGGTGAGCAGTTCTTC.

This clone was detected only once. V and J are TRBV5-6 and TRBJ2-7; unclear D gene. V lost 1 base to trimming and J lost 0 bases, with 8 bases between them. From germline, CDR1 is SGHDT and CDR2 YYEEEE. The CDR3 is made up of 14 amino acids. The CDR3 nucleotides are TGTGCCAGCAGCTTGTTTAGATTCTCCTACGAGCAGTACTTC. Residues: CASSLFRFSYEQYF.

V is TRBV20-1 and J is TRBJ1-2; no firm D call. Trimming removed 3 bases at V and 5 bases at J, with 7 bases between. Germline loops: CDR1 DFQATT, CDR2 SNEGSKA (reference sequence). This CDR3 has 11 residues. CDR3: CSARSWYGYTF. The CDR3 region has the DNA TGCAGTGCTAGGAGTTGGTATGGCTACACCTTC.

The chain recombines TRBV4-1 with TRBJ2-7; the D gene is possibly TRBD2 (6 bases). This CDR3 region has 14 residues. V lost 8 bases, J lost 2 bases, and 16 bases lay in between. Germline assignment: CDR1 MGHRA and CDR2 YSYEKL. The CDR3 nucleotides are TGCGCCAGCGCCGCGGGACTGGCTACCTACGAGCAGTACTTC. Translated, it gives CASAAGLATYEQYF.